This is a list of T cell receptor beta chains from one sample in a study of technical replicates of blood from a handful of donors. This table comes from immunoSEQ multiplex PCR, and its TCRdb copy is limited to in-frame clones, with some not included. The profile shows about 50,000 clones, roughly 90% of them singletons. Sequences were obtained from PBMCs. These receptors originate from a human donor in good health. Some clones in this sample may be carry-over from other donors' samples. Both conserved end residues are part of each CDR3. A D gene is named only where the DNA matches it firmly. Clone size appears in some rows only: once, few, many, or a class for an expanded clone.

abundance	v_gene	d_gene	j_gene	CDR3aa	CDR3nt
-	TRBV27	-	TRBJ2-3	CASSRRVGDTQYF	TGTGCCAGCAGTCGCAGGGTAGGGGATACGCAGTATTTT
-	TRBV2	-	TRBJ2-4	CASRQQLIAKNIQYF	TGTGCCAGCAGGCAACAGCTCATAGCCAAAAACATTCAGTACTTC
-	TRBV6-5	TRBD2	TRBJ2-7	CASSYSSGSSYEQYF	TGTGCCAGCAGTTACTCTAGCGGGAGCTCCTACGAGCAGTACTTC
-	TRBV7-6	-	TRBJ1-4	CASSLGGRSNEKLFF	TGTGCCAGCAGCTTAGGCGGCAGAAGCAATGAAAAACTGTTTTTT
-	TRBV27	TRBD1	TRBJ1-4	CASSLSRGRFHEKLFF	TGTGCCAGCAGTTTAAGCAGGGGGCGCTTTCATGAAAAACTGTTTTTT
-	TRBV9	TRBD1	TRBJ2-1	CASSGRDRVHNEQFF	TGTGCCAGCAGCGGCCGGGACAGGGTCCACAATGAGCAGTTCTTC
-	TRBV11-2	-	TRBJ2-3	CASSLDSVAQYF	TGTGCCAGCAGCTTAGATAGCGTGGCGCAGTATTTT
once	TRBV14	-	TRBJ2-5	CASSQGRVGRETQYF	TGTGCCAGCAGCCAAGGACGGGTCGGGAGAGAGACCCAGTACTTC
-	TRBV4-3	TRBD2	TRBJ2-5	CASSRAYSGGTQETQYF	TGCGCCAGCAGTCGAGCATATAGCGGGGGGACCCAAGAGACCCAGTACTTC
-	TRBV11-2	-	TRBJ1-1	CASSLRGARARKTEAFF	TGTGCCAGCAGCCTACGTGGGGCCAGAGCACGAAAGACTGAAGCTTTCTTT
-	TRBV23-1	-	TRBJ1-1	CASSQSWGANTEAFF	TGCGCCAGCAGTCAATCGTGGGGAGCGAACACTGAAGCTTTCTTT
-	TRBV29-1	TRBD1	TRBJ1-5	CSVGQGANQPQHF	TGCAGCGTTGGACAGGGGGCCAATCAGCCCCAGCATTTT
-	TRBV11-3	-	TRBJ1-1	CASSLGEPGRGNTEAFF	TGTGCCAGCAGCTTAGGAGAACCGGGGAGAGGTAACACTGAAGCTTTCTTT
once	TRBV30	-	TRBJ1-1	CAWSVGVNTEAFF	TGTGCCTGGAGTGTCGGGGTGAACACTGAAGCTTTCTTT
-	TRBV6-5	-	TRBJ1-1	CASSNPAMNTEAFF	TGTGCCAGCAGTAACCCCGCTATGAACACTGAAGCTTTCTTT
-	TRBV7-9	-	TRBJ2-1	CASSLPAENNEQFF	TGTGCCAGCAGCTTACCGGCGGAGAACAATGAGCAGTTCTTC
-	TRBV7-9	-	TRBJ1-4	CASSQGDSEKLFF	TGTGCCAGCAGTCAGGGCGATTCAGAAAAACTGTTTTTT
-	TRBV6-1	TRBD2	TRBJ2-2	CASSVGSGRAGELFF	TGTGCCAGCAGTGTGGGTAGCGGGAGGGCCGGGGAGCTGTTTTTT
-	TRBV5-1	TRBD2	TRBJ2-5	CASTLLAGGDWAQYF	TGCGCCAGCACCCTCCTAGCGGGGGGAGACTGGGCCCAGTACTTC
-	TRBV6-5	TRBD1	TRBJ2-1	CASSGDRGSGNEQFF	TGTGCCAGCAGTGGGGACAGGGGATCGGGGAATGAGCAGTTCTTC
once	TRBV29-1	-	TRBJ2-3	CSVAWRTDTQYF	TGCAGCGTTGCCTGGCGCACAGATACGCAGTATTTT
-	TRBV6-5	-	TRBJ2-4	CASRSDGVGIQYF	TGTGCCAGCAGATCGGACGGGGTTGGTATTCAGTACTTC
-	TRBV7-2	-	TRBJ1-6	CASSERGFGSPLHF	TGTGCCAGCAGCGAGAGGGGGTTTGGCTCACCCCTCCACTTT
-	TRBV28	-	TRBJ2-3	CASSLGLGGYSTDTQYF	TGTGCCAGCAGTCTAGGCCTGGGAGGCTATAGCACAGATACGCAGTATTTT
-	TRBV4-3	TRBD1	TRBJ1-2	CASSQPGQGWNGYTF	TGCGCCAGCAGCCAACCGGGACAGGGCTGGAATGGCTACACCTTC
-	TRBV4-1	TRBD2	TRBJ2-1	CASSSRGLIYNEQFF	TGCGCCAGCAGCAGCCGGGGACTAATATACAATGAGCAGTTCTTC
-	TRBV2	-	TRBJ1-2	CASSEGQPLNYGYTF	TGTGCCAGCAGTGAGGGGCAGCCTCTAAACTATGGCTACACCTTC
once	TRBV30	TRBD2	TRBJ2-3	CAWNNLAGVDVTQYF	TGTGCCTGGAATAATCTAGCGGGAGTAGATGTTACGCAGTATTTT
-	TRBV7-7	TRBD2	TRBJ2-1	CASSSAGQGGSNEQFF	TGTGCCAGCAGCTCAGCGGGGCAGGGTGGGTCGAATGAGCAGTTCTTC
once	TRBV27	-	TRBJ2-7	CASNWQGSNEQYF	TGTGCCAGCAATTGGCAGGGGAGTAACGAGCAGTACTTC
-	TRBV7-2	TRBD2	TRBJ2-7	CASSYDGTSGSYEQYF	TGTGCCAGCAGCTACGACGGGACTAGCGGGAGTTACGAGCAGTACTTC
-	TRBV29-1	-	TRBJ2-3	CSVTRDFSITDTQYF	TGCAGCGTCACCCGGGATTTCTCAATCACAGATACGCAGTATTTT
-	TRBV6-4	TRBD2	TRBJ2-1	CASSLAGANDEQFF	TGTGCCAGCAGTCTAGCGGGAGCCAATGATGAGCAGTTCTTC
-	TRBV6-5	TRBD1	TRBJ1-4	CASKMGQGREKLFF	TGTGCCAGCAAAATGGGACAGGGAAGGGAAAAACTGTTTTTT
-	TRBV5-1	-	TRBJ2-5	CASSLELAYQETQYF	TGCGCCAGCAGCTTGGAGCTAGCTTATCAAGAGACCCAGTACTTC
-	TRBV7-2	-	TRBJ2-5	CASSLFYETQYF	TGTGCCAGCAGCTTATTTTATGAGACCCAGTACTTC
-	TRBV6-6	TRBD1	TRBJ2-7	CASMSGTGGYEQYF	TGTGCCAGCATGTCAGGGACAGGGGGCTACGAGCAGTACTTC
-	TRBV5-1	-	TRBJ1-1	CASSIQGDSTEAFF	TGCGCCAGCAGCATCCAAGGGGATAGCACTGAAGCTTTCTTT
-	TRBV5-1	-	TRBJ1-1	CASSLEGNEAFF	TGCGCCAGCAGCTTGGAGGGGAACGAAGCTTTCTTT
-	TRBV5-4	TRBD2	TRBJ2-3	CASRLGLAGQEDTQYF	TGTGCCAGCAGACTTGGACTAGCGGGTCAAGAGGATACGCAGTATTTT
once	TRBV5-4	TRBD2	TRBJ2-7	CASSRGLAGLSSYEQYF	TGTGCCAGCAGCCGGGGACTAGCGGGACTTAGCTCCTACGAGCAGTACTTC
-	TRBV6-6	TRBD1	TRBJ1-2	CASRSGTGTHYGYTF	TGTGCCAGCAGGTCCGGGACAGGGACTCACTATGGCTACACCTTC
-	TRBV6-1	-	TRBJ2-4	CASSEGREGDRIQYF	TGTGCCAGCAGTGAAGGAAGGGAAGGGGATCGGATTCAGTACTTC
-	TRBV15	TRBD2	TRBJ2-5	CATSPLAGDQETQYF	TGTGCCACCAGCCCGTTAGCGGGGGACCAAGAGACCCAGTACTTC
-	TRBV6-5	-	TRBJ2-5	CASIPTPQETQYF	TGTGCCAGCATCCCAACACCGCAAGAGACCCAGTACTTC
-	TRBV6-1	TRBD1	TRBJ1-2	CASSESGGANYGYTF	TGTGCCAGCAGTGAATCAGGGGGAGCGAACTATGGCTACACCTTC
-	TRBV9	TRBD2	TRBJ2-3	CASSARTSGGTDTQYF	TGTGCCAGCAGCGCGAGGACTAGCGGGGGCACAGATACGCAGTATTTT
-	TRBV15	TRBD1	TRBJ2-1	CATSSPGQGSLWSYNEQFF	TGTGCCACCAGCAGCCCGGGACAGGGGTCCTTATGGTCCTACAATGAGCAGTTCTTC
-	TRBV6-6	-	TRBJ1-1	CASRFNTEAFF	TGTGCCAGCAGGTTCAATACTGAAGCTTTCTTT
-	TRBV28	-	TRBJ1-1	CASTISRYTEAFF	TGTGCCAGCACTATATCGAGGTACACTGAAGCTTTCTTT
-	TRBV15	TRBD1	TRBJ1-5	CATSRERTGGWAQHF	TGTGCCACCAGCAGAGAAAGGACAGGGGGGTGGGCCCAGCATTTT
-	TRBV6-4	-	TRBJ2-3	CASSDSPGTDTQYF	TGTGCCAGCAGTGACTCCCCGGGGACAGATACGCAGTATTTT
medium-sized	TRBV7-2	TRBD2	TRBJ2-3	CASSLVSGGHFLADTQYF	TGTGCCAGCAGCTTAGTTAGCGGGGGGCATTTTCTTGCGGATACGCAGTATTTT
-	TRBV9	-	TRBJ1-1	CLIQGIGNTEAFF	TGTTTAATCCAGGGGATAGGGAACACTGAAGCTTTCTTT
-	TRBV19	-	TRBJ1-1	CASSIPQERSEAFF	TGTGCCAGTAGTATCCCGCAGGAGCGGTCTGAAGCTTTCTTT
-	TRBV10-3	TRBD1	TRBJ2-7	CAISDGTGSSYEQYF	TGTGCCATCAGTGACGGGACAGGGTCCTCCTACGAGCAGTACTTC
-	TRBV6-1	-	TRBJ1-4	CASTSYREKLFF	TGTGCCAGCACGTCATATCGGGAAAAACTGTTTTTT